Following are 18 T cell receptor beta chains from one sample sequenced in a study of Tregs in tolerant kidney transplant recipients. TCRdb's copy holds only in-frame clones and misses some; the assay was immunoSEQ multiplex PCR. Of tens of thousands of clones listed, about 90% are singletons. The sequencing sample was made of Tregs from blood. The origin of the receptors is a human donor in good health.

V is TRBV29-1 and J is TRBJ2-5; 11 bases align to TRBD2. Unmatched junction bases numbered 5, after V lost 7 bases and J lost 4 bases. There are 13 residues in the CDR3. Germline values: CDR1 SQVTM, CDR2 ANQGSEA. Written as DNA, the CDR3 is TGCAGCGGCACTAGCGGGAGAGGAGAGACCCAGTACTTC. This gives the protein CSGTSGRGETQYF.

V gene TRBV30 combines with J gene TRBJ2-7; TRBD2 might be the D (6 bases). The CDR3 length is 13 residues. Trimming took off 4 bases at V and 4 bases at J, with 14 bases between the two ends. Germline V gene sequence: CDR1 GTSNPN, CDR2 SVGIG (reference sequence). This CDR3 reads CAWNYGRRYEQYF. The CDR3 DNA sequence: TGTGCCTGGAACTACGGGAGAAGGTACGAGCAGTACTTC.

The CDR3 sequence is CASSLRPLLAGAHNEQFF. CDR3 nucleotide sequence: TGTGCCAGCAGTTTACGACCGCTCCTAGCGGGGGCCCACAATGAGCAGTTCTTC. The chain joins TRBV27 to TRBJ2-1, with 10 nucleotides matching TRBD2. Germline CDR1 MNHEY, CDR2 SMNVEV (reference sequence). With 2 bases clipped from V and 5 bases from J, the junction kept 12 bases outside the gene matches. The CDR3 extends over 18 amino acids.

The gene calls are TRBV7-6 and TRBJ2-5, with 14 bases fitting TRBD2. Gene TRBJ2-7 matches the end of the DNA better, so the J call may be wrong. Germline V CDR1 and CDR2: SGHVS, FNYEAQ. The CDR3 is 20 residues long. The CDR3 here is CASSLALGLAGASYSYEQYF. DNA of the CDR3: TGTGCCAGCAGCTTAGCTCTGGGACTAGCGGGAGCCTCCTACTCCTACGAGCAGTACTTC.

The chain uses TRBV29-1 and TRBJ2-7; D may match TRBD1 or TRBD2 (6 bases each). The CDR3 is made up of 15 amino acids. Looked up from germline, CDR1 is SQVTM and CDR2 is ANQGSEA. Trimming took 1 base from V and 3 from J, leaving 16 bases between them. The CDR3: CSVEGREGGLYEQYF. The CDR3, as DNA: TGCAGCGTTGAAGGGAGGGAAGGGGGGCTCTACGAGCAGTACTTC.

The chain has TRBV5-4 and TRBJ2-5; the match to TRBD1 covers 8 bases. Germline CDR1 SGHNT, CDR2 YYREEE (reference sequence). Trimming at V came to 6 bases and at J to 4 bases, leaving 11 bases not matched to a gene. CDR3 length equals 15 residues. The CDR3 DNA follows: TGTGCCAGCACCCGACAGGGGTCGGTTCGAGAGACCCAGTACTTC. Its translation is CASTRQGSVRETQYF.

The chain is built from TRBV15 and TRBJ1-4; D gene unclear. From germline, CDR1 is LNHNV and CDR2 YYDKDF (reference sequence). V lost 5 bases and J 0 bases, leaving 10 bases between the germline ends. The CDR3 sequence is 15 residues long. In DNA form, the CDR3 reads TGTGCCACCAGCTCTCAAACAGCAACTAATGAAAAACTGTTTTTT. Residues: CATSSQTATNEKLFF.

V gene TRBV14 combines with J gene TRBJ1-1; TRBD1 matches at 8 bases. In germline, CDR1 is SGHDN, CDR2 FVKESK. CDR3 length equals 15 residues. Trimming cost V 4 bases and J 6 bases; bases outside gene matches: 10. CDR3 loop: CASSPGTGRTAEAFF. DNA of the CDR3: TGTGCCAGCAGCCCCGGGACAGGACGAACGGCTGAAGCTTTCTTT.

V usage is TRBV30 and J usage is TRBJ2-6, with D unclear. Germline V CDR1 and CDR2: GTSNPN, SVGIG (reference sequence). CDR3 length: 15 residues. The V end was cut by 0 bases, the J end by 0 bases, with 6 bases between. The CDR3 region is CAWSVRSSGANVLTF. CDR3 nucleotide sequence: TGTGCCTGGAGTGTAAGGAGCTCTGGGGCCAACGTCCTGACTTTC.

The J gene is TRBJ2-3, the V gene TRBV5-5; 7 nucleotides align to TRBD2. CDR1 and CDR2 from the germline V gene are SGHKS and YYEKEE (reference sequence). The CDR3 is 14 residues long. Trimming took 4 bases from V and 3 from J; bases not matched to a gene: 5. The CDR3 DNA follows: TGTGCCAGCAGCCTGACTAGCTCGACAGATACGCAGTATTTT. Encoded protein: CASSLTSSTDTQYF. The full variable domain, its missing parts supplied by reference TRBV5-5 and TRBJ2-3, is DAGVTQSPTHLIKTRGQQVTLRCSPISGHKSVSWYQQVLGQGPQFIFQYYEKEERGRGNFPDRFSARQFPNYSSELNVNALLLGDSALYLCASSLTSSTDTQYFGPGTRLTVL.

The chain joins TRBV27 to TRBJ2-5, with a possible D match to TRBD1 (6 bases). Germline lookup yields CDR1 MNHEY and CDR2 SMNVEV (reference sequence). The V gene lost 2 bases and the J gene lost 5 bases, with 12 bases spanning the gap. The CDR3 loop spans 14 amino acids. The CDR3 spells CASSLQGIGETQYF. DNA for the CDR3: TGTGCCAGCAGTTTACAGGGGATCGGGGAGACCCAGTACTTC.

CDR3 coding DNA: TGTGCCAGCAGCCAAAGACAGGGAAGGACTGAAGCTTTCTTT. Its protein is CASSQRQGRTEAFF. The chain employs TRBV9 and TRBJ1-1; the match to TRBD1 covers 7 bases. The CDR3 totals 14 residues. Germline V CDR1 and CDR2: SGDLS, YYNGEE. J gave up 5 bases and V 4 bases, and 8 bases lay outside the gene matches.

In this sample, this clone turned up a few times. V usage is TRBV6-1 and J usage is TRBJ2-7, with a tentative D call TRBD1 (7 bases). Germline CDR1 reads MNHNS; CDR2 reads SASEGT. The CDR3 spans 15 residues. The V end lost 2 bases, the J end lost 2 bases, and 13 bases lay between the germline ends. CDR3 bases: TGTGCCAGCAGTGAATTTGGGGGGACAGCCTACGAGCAGTACTTC. Protein product: CASSEFGGTAYEQYF.

This chain links TRBV7-8 with TRBJ2-2; the D is unclear. V was clipped by 1 base and J by 5 bases, with 8 bases between them. The CDR3 has 14 amino acids. CDR1 SGHVS and CDR2 FQNEAQ come from the germline V gene. The CDR3 protein is CASSLVLRTGELFF. CDR3 nucleotide sequence: TGTGCCAGCAGCTTAGTACTTCGAACCGGGGAGCTGTTTTTT.

This chain links TRBV30 with TRBJ1-5; TRBD1 is a possible D gene (5 bases). The germline gives CDR1 GTSNPN, CDR2 SVGIG (reference sequence). V lost 2 bases to trimming and J lost 4 bases, with 15 bases between them. CDR3 length: 15 residues. The CDR3, as DNA: TGTGCCTGGAGTTTACCAGGGAGGGGAAATCAGCCCCAGCATTTT. Translation gives CAWSLPGRGNQPQHF.

Worth noting for this clone: Other DNA sequences in this specimen translate into the identical CDR3. In nucleotides, the CDR3 is TGTGCCAGCAGACGAACAGATACGCAGTATTTT. Translating gives CASRRTDTQYF. The chain has TRBV7-8 and TRBJ2-3; no clear D gene. CDR3 length: 11 residues. Germline loops: CDR1 SGHVS, CDR2 FQNEAQ. V was cut by 6 bases and J by 3 bases, with 4 bases left in between.

The chain uses TRBV7-9 and TRBJ1-2; 8 positions match TRBD1. Germline CDR1 is SEHNR and CDR2 is FQNEAQ (reference sequence). This CDR3 region has 16 residues. V dropped 6 bases and J dropped 8; count of bases not matched to a gene: 17. The CDR3 DNA reads as TGTGCCAGCAGGGTCGGGACAGGCCAAGGGGTCGAGGGCTACACCTTC. Amino acids: CASRVGTGQGVEGYTF.

This clone was detected only once. V and J are TRBV6-5 and TRBJ2-1; 12 nucleotides align to TRBD2. Germline CDR1 and CDR2: MNHEY and SVGAGI. The CDR3 has 16 amino acids. With 4 bases clipped from V and 3 bases from J, the junction kept 4 bases outside the gene matches. The CDR3 loop reads CASSSKTSGSYNEQFF. The CDR3 nucleotides read TGTGCCAGCAGTTCCAAGACTAGCGGGAGCTACAATGAGCAGTTCTTC.